This passage covers 10 T cell receptor beta chains from one sample sequenced in a study of identifying expanded T cells in peripheral blood. The method was immunoSEQ multiplex PCR; TCRdb's version includes in-frame clones alone and lacks a portion of them. The sample holds over 90,000 clones, about 87% seen once. The source material was blood. These receptors all come from a person aged 18 to 75 in good health.

The genes are TRBV9 and TRBJ2-3; no clear D gene. The germline gives CDR1 SGDLS, CDR2 YYNGEE. Trimming pared 0 bases from V and 4 bases from J, leaving 3 bases between. This CDR3 region has 12 residues. This CDR3 reads CASSVGSDTQYF. The CDR3 DNA is TGTGCCAGCAGCGTAGGGTCAGATACGCAGTATTTT.

In DNA form, the CDR3 reads TGTGCCAGCACTCTGACAGACACTGAAGCTTTCTTT. Translated, it gives CASTLTDTEAFF. The rearrangement links TRBV2 to TRBJ1-1; D is perhaps TRBD1 (5 bases). V was cut by 7 bases and J by 3 bases, with 9 bases left in between. CDR1 SNHLY and CDR2 FYNNEI come from the germline V gene. The CDR3 is 12 amino acids.

V gene TRBV25-1 combines with J gene TRBJ1-2; 7 bases match TRBD1. Germline CDR1 is MGHDK and CDR2 is SYGVNS. This CDR3 comprises 16 residues. The J segment lost 0 bases and the V segment lost 5 bases, leaving 9 bases of the junction unmatched. The CDR3: CASSTLGDRANYGYTF. In DNA, the CDR3 is TGTGCCAGCAGTACCCTGGGGGACAGAGCTAACTATGGCTACACCTTC.

This clone was recorded only once. The chain has TRBV5-1 and TRBJ2-5; no definite D call. Germline-derived CDR1 and CDR2 are SGHRS and YFSETQ. This CDR3 comprises 16 residues. V gave up 1 base and J gave up 5 bases, with 18 bases separating them. CDR3: CASSLRGVRRFETQYF. CDR3 nucleotides: TGCGCCAGCAGCTTGAGAGGAGTCAGGCGGTTTGAGACCCAGTACTTC.

V is TRBV18 and J is TRBJ1-2; D is unresolved. Germline loops: CDR1 KGHSH, CDR2 LQKENI. CDR3 length: 13 amino acids. V was pared by 2 bases and J by 1 base, with 5 bases between. CDR3 nucleotide sequence: TGTGCCAGCTCACCAGACAATAACTATGGCTACACCTTC. Its translation is CASSPDNNYGYTF.

This chain joins TRBV9 and TRBJ2-7; D may be TRBD1 or TRBD2 (5 bases each). CDR3 size: 13 residues. Trimming stripped 4 bases from V and 5 bases from J, with 13 bases between. CDR1 and CDR2 (germline): SGDLS, YYNGEE. The CDR3 coding sequence is TGTGCCAGCAGCCCCGAGGGGCTGGACGAGCAGTACTTC. As protein: CASSPEGLDEQYF.

This chain joins TRBV21-1 and TRBJ1-3. TRBV21-1 is tagged as a pseudogene. The CDR3 loop spans 15 amino acids. CDR3 bases: TGTGCCAGCAGCAAAAGCGCCCACTCTGGAAACACCATATATTTT. Encoded protein: CASSKSAHSGNTIYF.

This chain uses TRBV18 with TRBJ2-1; no definite D call. This CDR3 is built from 16 residues. V shed 6 bases and J shed 3 bases, with 18 bases lying between them. The germline V gene has CDR1 KGHSH and CDR2 LQKENI. The CDR3 DNA reads as TGTGCCAGCTCTCCCGAGTATACAAAGCACTACAATGAGCAGTTCTTC. Its translation: CASSPEYTKHYNEQFF. Together with reference TRBV18 and TRBJ2-1, the CDR3 gives the full variable domain: NAGVMQNPRHLVRRRGQEARLRCSPMKGHSHVYWYRQLPEEGLKFMVYLQKENIIDESGMPKERFSAEFPKEGPSILRIQQVVRGDSAAYFCASSPEYTKHYNEQFFGPGTRLTVL.

The chain links TRBV6-5 to TRBJ1-4, with 8 bases matching TRBD1. V lost 6 bases, J lost 5 bases, and 8 bases stayed unmatched. From germline, CDR1 is MNHEY and CDR2 SVGAGI. The length of the CDR3 is 15 residues. CDR3 in amino acids: CASSLGQAKNEKLFF. The CDR3, as DNA: TGTGCCAGCAGCCTGGGACAGGCCAAGAATGAAAAACTGTTTTTT.

V gene TRBV6-5 combines with J gene TRBJ1-1; possible D gene TRBD1, 5 bases. This CDR3 has 15 residues. The V gene lost 2 bases and the J gene lost 0 bases, with 10 bases spanning the gap. Looked up from germline, CDR1 is MNHEY and CDR2 is SVGAGI. CDR3 loop: CASSYGGKMNTEAFF. For the CDR3, the DNA is TGTGCCAGCAGTTACGGGGGAAAAATGAACACTGAAGCTTTCTTT.